This record concerns one T cell receptor (beta chain) sequence. These data come from a study of PD-L1 blockade in urothelial cancer. CDR3 length: 13 residues. The germline CDR1 and CDR2 sequences are KGHSH and LQKENI. V was shortened by 3 bases and J by 4 bases, with 9 bases between the two germline ends. Sequencing was performed with immunoSEQ multiplex PCR; in TCRdb, only in-frame clones are kept and a portion is missing. The sample carries tens of thousands of clones, 80% to 85% recorded once. V and J are TRBV18 and TRBJ1-1; D is unclear. Sequences were derived from PBMCs, sampled around atezolizumab (anti-PD-L1) treatment. This clonotype was obtained from a man in his 70s with urothelial cancer. In DNA form, the CDR3 reads TGTGCCAGCTCACCTCCCCAGTCCACTGAAGCTTTCTTT. Translated: CASSPPQSTEAFF.